Below are 21 T cell receptor beta chains sequenced from a single sample in a study of T cells in Graves' hyperthyroidism and ophthalmopathy. Researchers amplified the TCR beta CDR3 regions from RNA transcripts. First-round RT-PCR of the TCR CDR3 relied on the HTBI primer set. TCRdb reprocessed the multiplex PCR reads with MiXCR, giving one entry per CDR3 protein. The profile covers approximately 590,000 distinct CDR3 sequences, with around a sixth appearing a single time and under 8% taken by the ten largest. The specimen was blood. The receptors stem from a woman aged 25-40 years with Graves' hyperthyroidism.

This clonotype was detected only a few times. The genes are TRBV7-9 and TRBJ1-3, with 7 bases matching TRBD1. This CDR3 is built from 14 residues. The V gene's germline CDR1 is SEHNR and CDR2 FQNEAQ (reference sequence). The V segment lost 5 bases and the J segment 2 bases; nucleotides outside the gene matches: 3. The CDR3 bases are TGTGCCAGCAGCCGAGGGGGCCCTGGAAACACCATATATTTT. Residues: CASSRGGPGNTIYF.

This clonotype came up many times. V gene TRBV12-3 or TRBV12-4 combines with J gene TRBJ2-7; 8 bases match TRBD1. The J segment lost 2 bases and the V segment lost 3 bases, leaving 6 bases of the junction unmatched. The CDR3 has 15 residues. CDR3 in DNA: TGTGCCAGCAGTTTCCAGGGCAGGGGGCCCTACGAGCAGTACTTC. Its protein product is CASSFQGRGPYEQYF.

This clonotype was observed many times. The rearrangement uses TRBV7-2 and TRBJ2-2, with 11 positions matching TRBD2. Trimming at V came to 5 bases and at J to 6 bases, leaving 14 bases not matched to a gene. Per germline, CDR1 SGHTA and CDR2 FQGNSA. This CDR3 contains 18 residues. CDR3 coding DNA: TGTGCCAGCAGCAAGAGGCTAGCGGGAGGTCTGGGTGCCGGGGAGCTGTTTTTT. This codes for CASSKRLAGGLGAGELFF.

This clonotype has at least ten counts. The gene calls are TRBV11-1 and TRBJ1-4; tentative D call: TRBD1 (5 bases). The CDR3 loop spans 15 amino acids. Germline values: CDR1 SGHAT, CDR2 FQDESV (reference sequence). The germline V and J ends were trimmed by 5 bases and 4 bases, with 14 bases remaining between them. Here the CDR3 DNA reads TGTGCCAGCAGCGAAGGGGACGGCCTTAATGAAAAACTGTTTTTT. This codes for CASSEGDGLNEKLFF.

In this sample, this clonotype turned up a few times. The J gene is TRBJ2-1, the V gene TRBV28; D might be TRBD2 (5 bases). This CDR3 has 14 amino acids. The germline CDR1 and CDR2 sequences are MDHEN and SYDVKM. The V and J ends lost 1 base and 7 bases respectively, with 11 bases between them. CDR3 sequence: CASSLSGRANEQFF. CDR3 DNA sequence: TGTGCCAGCAGTTTATCGGGAAGGGCTAATGAGCAGTTCTTC.

The genes are TRBV29-1 and TRBJ2-2, with 8 bases identical to TRBD2. The V segment lost 5 bases and the J segment 0 bases; nucleotides outside the gene matches: 5. This CDR3 region has 15 residues. Germline-derived CDR1 and CDR2 are SQVTM and ANQGSEA. The CDR3 DNA sequence: TGCAGCGTTCCTGGAGCGGGGGCGAACACCGGGGAGCTGTTTTTT. Translation gives CSVPGAGANTGELFF.

The chain is built from TRBV7-2 and TRBJ2-5, with a possible D match to TRBD1 (5 bases). The CDR3 extends over 12 amino acids. Looked up from germline, CDR1 is SGHTA and CDR2 is FQGNSA. The ends were cut back, 5 bases at V and 7 bases at J, with 11 bases in the middle. The CDR3 DNA is TGTGCCAGCAGCCAAGGGGCCAGGACCCAGTACTTC. This codes for CASSQGARTQYF.

V and J are TRBV30 and TRBJ1-5; TRBD1 matches 8 bases. Per germline, CDR1 GTSNPN and CDR2 SVGIG (reference sequence). The CDR3 loop spans 15 amino acids. V gave up 2 bases and J gave up 4 bases; unmatched junction bases: 7. CDR3 DNA: TGTGCCTGGAGTAGCTACAGGGGGGAAAATCAGCCCCAGCATTTT. Translated: CAWSSYRGENQPQHF.

At least ten counts were recorded for this clonotype. J is TRBJ2-7 and V is TRBV12-3 or TRBV12-4; 13 bases are shared with TRBD2. This CDR3 is 17 amino acids long. V gave up 5 bases and J gave up 2 bases; unmatched junction bases: 9. The CDR3 sequence is CASSLGLAGAGTYEQYF. CDR3 sequence (DNA): TGTGCCAGCAGTCTTGGACTAGCGGGAGCGGGAACCTACGAGCAGTACTTC.

This clonotype was seen a handful of times. The chain couples TRBV6-1 to TRBJ1-1, with 7 bases lining up with TRBD1. With 10 bases clipped from V and 1 base from J, the junction kept 9 bases outside the gene matches. CDR1 MNHNS and CDR2 SASEGT come from the germline V gene. This CDR3 is built from 14 residues. CDR3 region: CATYPGQKNTEAFF. As DNA, the CDR3 is TGTGCCACGTACCCGGGACAGAAGAACACTGAAGCTTTCTTT.

This clonotype was seen at least ten times. The V gene is TRBV10-3, the J gene TRBJ2-2, with D possibly matching TRBD1 (6 bases). The CDR3 contains 16 residues. The V gene lost 0 bases and the J gene lost 4 bases, with 12 bases spanning the gap. CDR1 and CDR2 (germline): ENHRY, SYGVKD. CDR3 DNA sequence: TGTGCCATCAGTGAGTCACAGGGCGTTGGCACCGGGGAGCTGTTTTTT. Protein sequence: CAISESQGVGTGELFF.

This clonotype was seen more than once but under ten times. The chain couples TRBV11-2 to TRBJ2-1; the D gene is possibly TRBD2 (6 bases). The V and J ends lost 4 bases and 4 bases respectively, with 17 bases between them. The CDR3 is made up of 16 amino acids. Germline V gene lookup returns CDR1 SGHAT and CDR2 FQNNGV. CDR3 nucleotides: TGTGCCAGCAGCTCCAAGACTAGAAAGGGTTACAATGAGCAGTTCTTC. Its translation: CASSSKTRKGYNEQFF.

The gene calls are TRBV24-1 and TRBJ2-2, with 9 bases lining up with TRBD2. The J segment lost 13 bases and the V segment lost 0 bases, leaving 5 bases of the junction unmatched. This CDR3 comprises 14 residues. Germline CDR1 KGHDR, CDR2 SFDVKD. The CDR3 loop reads CATSDLRLAGRLFF. In DNA, the CDR3 is TGTGCCACCAGTGATTTGCGTCTAGCGGGAAGGCTGTTTTTT.

In its sample, this clonotype was seen a few times. The V gene is TRBV4-1, the J gene TRBJ2-7, with 9 bases aligning to TRBD2. CDR1 is MGHRA and CDR2 is YSYEKL in the germline V gene. Trimming removed 4 bases from V and 1 base from J; junction bases left unmatched: 11. The CDR3 loop spans 17 amino acids. In DNA, the CDR3 is TGCGCCAGCAGCCTCAAAGCTGGTAGCGGGAGTTCCTACGAGCAGTACTTC. It encodes CASSLKAGSGSSYEQYF.

The genes are TRBV6-2 or TRBV6-3 and TRBJ1-2; 7 nucleotides line up with TRBD1. CDR1 and CDR2 from the germline V gene are MNHEY and SVGEGT. Germline trimming cut 6 bases from V and 4 bases from J; bases unmatched to any gene: 11. The CDR3 runs to 15 residues. This CDR3 reads CASSDRDSPRYGYTF. DNA for the CDR3: TGTGCCAGCAGCGATCGGGACAGCCCCCGCTATGGCTACACCTTC.

V usage is TRBV27 and J usage is TRBJ2-7; maybe TRBD2 (6 bases). The V and J ends lost 2 bases and 7 bases respectively, with 15 bases between them. Looked up from germline, CDR1 is MNHEY and CDR2 is SMNVEV (reference sequence). The CDR3 is 14 residues long. Written as DNA, the CDR3 is TGTGCCAGCAGTTTAGCGGGAACCTACCTGGAGCAGTACTTC. Translating gives CASSLAGTYLEQYF.

A few counts support this clonotype. This chain joins TRBV29-1 and TRBJ2-7, with D uncertain. The germline V gene encodes CDR1 SQVTM and CDR2 ANQGSEA. This CDR3 is 10 amino acids long. The V and J ends lost 3 bases and 6 bases respectively, with 6 bases between them. The CDR3 here is CSVETPEQYF. The DNA of the CDR3 is TGCAGCGTTGAGACCCCCGAGCAGTACTTC.

This clonotype was recorded a few times. This chain joins TRBV7-9 and TRBJ2-7, with 8 nucleotides matching TRBD1. Trimming at V came to 5 bases and at J to 0 bases, leaving 9 bases not matched to a gene. Germline CDR1 reads SEHNR; CDR2 reads FQNEAQ (reference sequence). This CDR3 comprises 16 residues. The CDR3 region has the DNA TGTGCCAGCAGCGACACCGGGACAGGTACCTCCTACGAGCAGTACTTC. It yields the protein CASSDTGTGTSYEQYF.

This clonotype came up many times. The chain links TRBV28 to TRBJ1-5; D unresolved. The CDR3 sequence is 12 residues long. Germline loops: CDR1 MDHEN, CDR2 SYDVKM. V dropped 5 bases and J dropped 3 bases, with 5 bases sitting between them. CDR3 amino acids: CASSQINQPQHF. CDR3 DNA sequence: TGTGCCAGCAGTCAGATCAATCAGCCCCAGCATTTT.

This clonotype was recorded many times. This chain joins TRBV7-2 and TRBJ2-3; perhaps D is TRBD1 or TRBD2 (5 bases each). CDR1 is SGHTA and CDR2 is FQGNSA in the germline V gene. The CDR3 spans 14 residues. Trimming pared 5 bases from V and 7 bases from J, leaving 16 bases between. The CDR3 DNA sequence: TGTGCCAGCAGCGTCGGACGGGACCGTAATACGCAGTATTTT. It yields the protein CASSVGRDRNTQYF.

This clonotype was detected ten times or more. V and J are TRBV12-3 or TRBV12-4 and TRBJ2-5, with unresolved D. The ends were cut back, 5 bases at V and 5 bases at J, with 3 bases in the middle. The CDR3 has 10 residues. CDR3 DNA sequence: TGTGCCAGCAGTGCTGAGACCCAGTACTTC. Residues: CASSAETQYF.